The 12 T cell receptor beta chains in this list originate from one sample, sequenced in a study of response to subunit inactivated influenza vaccine. MiXCR, applied by TCRdb to the RT-PCR reads, yields one record per CDR3 protein. The sample yields around 520,000 distinct CDR3 sequences, roughly 27% seen once. The source material was CD4+ T cells sorted from PBMCs, sampled 5 days after vaccination. The receptor source for this set is a middle-aged man who received an inactivated influenza vaccine.

The rearrangement links TRBV20-1 to TRBJ2-1; TRBD2 matches 9 bases. This CDR3 has 15 amino acids. CDR1 and CDR2 (germline): DFQATT, SNEGSKA (reference sequence). The ends lost 1 base at V and 8 bases at J; junction bases unmatched: 9. CDR3 sequence: CSARGGSGRAHEQFF. In nucleotides, the CDR3 is TGCAGTGCTAGAGGTGGTAGCGGGAGAGCCCATGAGCAGTTCTTC.

V gene TRBV20-1 combines with J gene TRBJ2-1, with unresolved D. Trimming removed 0 bases at V and 10 bases at J, with 13 bases between. CDR1 is DFQATT and CDR2 is SNEGSKA in the germline V gene (reference sequence). This CDR3 spans 13 amino acids. The CDR3 region has the DNA TGCAGTGCTAGAGATTCTAGTTTTGGAGAGCAGTTCTTC. Its translation is CSARDSSFGEQFF.

The chain is built from TRBV12-2 and TRBJ1-5; TRBD1 is taken as the D call from the table, unchecked against the DNA. TRBV12-2 counts as a pseudogene. CDR3 length: 15 residues. The CDR3 nucleotides read TGTGCAAGTTGGACGGGATGCTATAGCAATCAGCCCCAGCATTTT. Translating it yields CASWTGCYSNQPQHF.

This clonotype was detected once. The chain uses TRBV7-2 and TRBJ2-4; no definite D call. This CDR3 has 13 residues. V was trimmed by 3 bases and J by 7 bases, leaving 10 bases between them. Germline CDR1 is SGHTA and CDR2 is FQGNSA. CDR3 sequence reads: CASSLEQPNIQYF. The CDR3 region has the DNA TGTGCCAGCAGCTTGGAACAACCTAACATTCAGTACTTC.

Only a few counts were recorded for this clonotype. This rearrangement joins TRBV20-1 to TRBJ2-1; 8 nucleotides align to TRBD2. V was clipped by 0 bases and J by 2 bases; unmatched bases: 3. Germline V lookup: CDR1 DFQATT, CDR2 SNEGSKA (reference sequence). This CDR3 is built from 15 residues. CDR3 bases: TGCAGTGCTAGAGATCCAGCGGGGGCCTACAATGAGCAGTTCTTC. The encoded protein is CSARDPAGAYNEQFF.

The table lists this clonotype with a few counts. A much larger clone lies one base from this, so it may be a read error. V usage is TRBV20-1 and J usage is TRBJ2-7; D not certain. Germline V CDR1 and CDR2: DFQATT, SNEGSKA (reference sequence). This CDR3 contains 10 residues. V was trimmed by 3 bases and J by 1 base, leaving 1 base between them. The CDR3 region has the DNA TGCAGTGCTAGTTCCTACGAGCAGTACTTC. Amino acid sequence: CSASSYEQYF.

This clonotype was picked up a small number of times. The V gene is TRBV30, the J gene TRBJ1-6; no firm D call. V lost 0 bases and J lost 11, with 11 bases in between. The CDR3 is made up of 13 amino acids. Germline V CDR1 and CDR2: GTSNPN, SVGIG (reference sequence). CDR3 amino acids: CAWSVRGGAPLHF. In DNA, the CDR3 is TGTGCCTGGAGTGTACGGGGAGGTGCACCCCTCCACTTT.

Only a few counts were recorded for this clonotype. This sequence joins TRBV7-2 and TRBJ2-2; possibly TRBD2 for D (5 bases). Trimming pared 4 bases from V and 5 bases from J, leaving 17 bases between. CDR3 length equals 16 residues. The germline V gene has CDR1 SGHTA and CDR2 FQGNSA. The CDR3 spells CASSSSPSPRTGELFF. In nucleotides, the CDR3 is TGTGCCAGCAGCTCTAGCCCCAGCCCTAGGACCGGGGAGCTGTTTTTT.

The chain is built from TRBV7-9 and TRBJ2-1; D gene uncertain. CDR3 length: 12 residues. Trimming removed 5 bases at V and 12 bases at J, with 14 bases between. Germline CDR1 is SEHNR and CDR2 is FQNEAQ (reference sequence). For the CDR3, the DNA is TGTGCCAGCAGCCCTGAGGTAGCTAGGCAGTTCTTC. Translating gives CASSPEVARQFF.

V and J are TRBV7-3 and TRBJ1-1; D gene unclear. Trimming removed 2 bases from V and 0 bases from J, with 10 bases in between. Germline lookup yields CDR1 SGHTA and CDR2 FQGTGA. This CDR3 contains 15 residues. In nucleotides, the CDR3 is TGTGCCAGCAGCTTAGAGCGGGGAATGAACACTGAAGCTTTCTTT. Translation gives CASSLERGMNTEAFF.

V and J are TRBV12-3 or TRBV12-4 and TRBJ2-5; D possibly corresponds to TRBD2 (6 bases). The V end was cut by 3 bases, the J end by 5 bases, with 16 bases between. The CDR3 has 15 amino acids. In DNA form, the CDR3 reads TGTGCCAGCAGTTTCTCTGCCTCCGGAGGGGAGACCCAGTACTTC. It is translated as CASSFSASGGETQYF.

This clonotype was seen more than once but under ten times. This chain joins TRBV7-2 and TRBJ2-3; a weak D match, TRBD1 (6 bases). V was trimmed by 2 bases and J by 6 bases, leaving 12 bases between them. Germline assignment: CDR1 SGHTA and CDR2 FQGNSA. CDR3 length: 14 amino acids. For the CDR3, the DNA is TGTGCCAGCAGCTTACAACAGGGTTGGGATACGCAGTATTTT. The encoded protein is CASSLQQGWDTQYF.